The 30 T cell receptor beta chains reported below all come from one sample, sequenced in a study of blood T cell repertoires in COVID-19. The table came from immunoSEQ multiplex PCR; TCRdb's copy has only in-frame clones and leaves some out. The sample holds a few hundred thousand clones; 80% to 90% are singletons and the top ten take about 2.9%. Sequencing input: PBMCs or T cells enriched from blood (not recorded which). The receptors were sampled from a woman between 40 and 50 years old who had been exposed to COVID-19.

The chain recombines TRBV18 with TRBJ1-5; weak D call: TRBD1 (5 bases). V was clipped by 6 bases and J by 2 bases, with 11 bases between them. The CDR3 has 14 residues. Per germline, CDR1 KGHSH and CDR2 LQKENI. For the CDR3, the DNA is TGTGCCAGCTCTGTCGGGGGTGGCAATCAGCCCCAGCATTTT. Translated, it gives CASSVGGGNQPQHF.

The sample holds one count of this clone. This chain connects TRBV9 to TRBJ1-4; 8 bases are a match to TRBD1. Germline trimming cut 3 bases from V and 8 bases from J; bases unmatched to any gene: 9. This CDR3 is 15 amino acids long. Germline V lookup: CDR1 SGDLS, CDR2 YYNGEE. CDR3 region: CASSGARGPEEKLFF. The DNA of the CDR3 is TGTGCCAGCAGCGGAGCCAGGGGGCCTGAGGAAAAACTGTTTTTT.

The J gene is TRBJ1-1, the V gene TRBV19; D may be TRBD1 (5 bases). Germline CDR1 and CDR2: LNHDA and SQIVND (reference sequence). This CDR3 has 14 amino acids. V lost 6 bases and J lost 1, with 12 bases in between. CDR3 amino acids: CASSKEQENTEAFF. The DNA of the CDR3 is TGTGCCAGTAGCAAAGAACAGGAGAACACTGAAGCTTTCTTT.

This clone was seen just once. Other DNA sequences in this sample translate to the same CDR3. The chain employs TRBV12-3 or TRBV12-4 and TRBJ1-3; the D is unclear. The CDR3 spans 13 residues. Trimming stripped 3 bases from V and 1 base from J, with 4 bases between. The CDR3 region is CASSLSSGNTIYF. For the CDR3, the DNA is TGTGCCAGCAGTTTGTCATCTGGAAACACCATATATTTT.

This chain connects TRBV29-1 to TRBJ2-3; D gene ambiguous. The CDR3 spans 10 residues. Per the germline V gene, CDR1 is SQVTM and CDR2 is ANQGSEA. V was shortened by 0 bases and J by 14 bases, with 9 bases between the two germline ends. DNA for the CDR3: TGCAGCGTTGAAGATCTGGAGATGTATTTT. It translates to CSVEDLEMYF.

This clone was seen just once. This sequence joins TRBV11-2 and TRBJ1-2; D is uncertain. This CDR3 comprises 15 residues. CDR1 is SGHAT, CDR2 FQNNGV, per germline. Trimming removed 7 bases at V and 3 bases at J, with 18 bases between. The CDR3 bases are TGTGCCAGCACTAATCCCCCCCCGATGGACTATGGCTACACCTTC. Translation: CASTNPPPMDYGYTF.

The genes are TRBV12-3 or TRBV12-4 and TRBJ2-7; D is perhaps TRBD2 (5 bases). The V end was cut by 3 bases, the J end by 6 bases, with 12 bases between. The CDR3 has 13 residues. CDR3 loop: CASSFLVGSEQYV. The CDR3 DNA reads TGTGCCAGCAGTTTTCTTGTGGGGAGCGAGCAGTACGTC.

This chain connects TRBV28 to TRBJ2-7; D is unresolved. This CDR3 comprises 19 residues. CDR1 is MDHEN and CDR2 is SYDVKM in the germline V gene. Trimming cost V 4 bases and J 1 base, with 26 bases left between them. The CDR3 here is CASSYLWSSLTPTSYEQYF. CDR3 sequence (DNA): TGTGCCAGCAGTTATCTCTGGTCGTCTTTGACACCTACTTCCTACGAGCAGTACTTC. The whole variable domain, filled in from reference TRBV28 and TRBJ2-7, reads DVKVTQSSRYLVKRTGEKVFLECVQDMDHENMFWYRQDPGLGLRLIYFSYDVKMKEKGDIPEGYSVSREKKERFSLILESASTNQTSMYLCASSYLWSSLTPTSYEQYFGPGTRLTVT.

This clone was recorded a few times. CDR3 region: CASSYTASGGYEQYF. CDR3 in DNA: TGTGCCAGCAGTTACACGGCTAGCGGGGGCTACGAGCAGTACTTC. The rearrangement links TRBV6-5 to TRBJ2-7, with 10 bases lining up with TRBD2. V lost 2 bases to trimming and J lost 3 bases; unmatched junction nucleotides: 4. There are 15 residues in the CDR3. CDR1 MNHEY and CDR2 SVGAGI come from the germline V gene.

This clone turned up a few times. This chain connects TRBV5-6 to TRBJ1-5; D may be TRBD1 (5 bases). V was trimmed by 0 bases and J by 3 bases, leaving 13 bases between them. Germline CDR1 and CDR2: SGHDT and YYEEEE. The CDR3 runs to 16 residues. CDR3 amino acids: CASSLGGAGLNQPQHF. The CDR3 coding sequence is TGTGCCAGCAGCTTGGGGGGCGCCGGGCTCAATCAGCCCCAGCATTTT.

Here the CDR3 reads CASSNRGDRRYEQYF. Here the CDR3 DNA reads TGTGCCAGCAGTAACAGGGGGGATCGCAGATACGAGCAGTACTTC. The chain is built from TRBV28 and TRBJ2-7, with 8 positions matching TRBD1. CDR3 length: 15 residues. The V gene end was trimmed by 5 bases and the J gene end by 4 bases; junction bases not matched to a gene: 10. Germline CDR1 reads MDHEN; CDR2 reads SYDVKM.

This sequence joins TRBV11-2 and TRBJ2-1; possible D gene TRBD1, 6 bases. Trimming shortened V by 5 bases and J by 5 bases, and 19 bases separated the two germline ends. The length of the CDR3 is 16 residues. The V gene's germline CDR1 is SGHAT and CDR2 FQNNGV. Here the CDR3 DNA reads TGTGCCAGCAGCCCAAGAGCGGACAGCGATAACAATGAGCAGTTCTTC. This gives the protein CASSPRADSDNNEQFF.

The chain couples TRBV7-2 to TRBJ2-2; 7 bases map to TRBD2. The V gene end was trimmed by 2 bases and the J gene end by 1 base; junction bases not matched to a gene: 7. CDR3 size: 17 residues. CDR1 is SGHTA and CDR2 is FQGNSA in the germline V gene. The CDR3 loop reads CASSLLGASGNTGELFF. CDR3 bases: TGTGCCAGCAGCTTATTGGGTGCTAGCGGGAACACCGGGGAGCTGTTTTTT.

The rearrangement joins TRBV14 to TRBJ1-1; 8 bases agree with TRBD1. The V gene end was trimmed by 1 base and the J gene end by 4 bases; junction bases not matched to a gene: 5. The CDR3 contains 15 residues. Germline V gives CDR1 SGHDN, CDR2 FVKESK. CDR3 sequence reads: CASSQGGRGLTEAFF. The CDR3 DNA reads as TGTGCCAGCAGCCAAGGGGGCAGGGGGCTCACTGAAGCTTTCTTT.

The V call is TRBV4-1, the J call TRBJ1-5, with TRBD1 matching over 7 bases. Germline CDR1 reads MGHRA; CDR2 reads YSYEKL. With V trimmed by 4 bases and J by 4 bases, 10 bases remained unmatched. The CDR3 totals 16 residues. This chain's CDR3 is CASSRRTGDLNQPQHF. The CDR3 DNA reads as TGCGCCAGCAGCCGACGGACAGGTGATCTTAATCAGCCCCAGCATTTT.

The rearrangement uses TRBV20-1 and TRBJ1-1, with D uncertain. The CDR3 extends over 14 amino acids. The ends were cut back, 3 bases at V and 0 bases at J, with 11 bases in the middle. In germline, CDR1 is DFQATT, CDR2 SNEGSKA (reference sequence). The CDR3 protein is CSASGEGLNTEAFF. The CDR3 nucleotides read TGCAGTGCTAGTGGGGAGGGTTTGAACACTGAAGCTTTCTTT.

This chain links TRBV2 with TRBJ2-7; 8 bases map to TRBD1. Germline V CDR1 and CDR2: SNHLY, FYNNEI. CDR3 size: 15 residues. V lost 4 bases and J lost 2; bases outside the gene matches: 7. As DNA, the CDR3 is TGTGCCAGCAGTGCGGGACAGGTTCTTACCTACGAGCAGTACGTC. Residues: CASSAGQVLTYEQYV.

This chain connects TRBV11-3 to TRBJ2-3; 7 bases map to TRBD2. Germline V gene sequence: CDR1 SGHNT, CDR2 YENEEA. The CDR3 spans 17 residues. V gave up 5 bases and J gave up 0 bases; unmatched junction bases: 11. CDR3 sequence (DNA): TGTGCCAGCAGCGCCTTCGCTAGCGGTCCTAGCACAGATACGCAGTATTTT. The encoded protein is CASSAFASGPSTDTQYF.

The chain employs TRBV7-3 and TRBJ1-2; 7 nucleotides agree with TRBD1. J gave up 5 bases and V 5 bases, and 8 bases lay outside the gene matches. The CDR3 totals 14 residues. Germline CDR1 and CDR2: SGHTA and FQGTGA. CDR3 DNA sequence: TGTGCCAGCAGCCCAGAACAGGGGAGGTATGGCTACACCTTC. This gives the protein CASSPEQGRYGYTF.

The chain couples TRBV19 to TRBJ2-7; 8 positions match TRBD1. The CDR3 has 16 residues. CDR1 and CDR2 from the germline V gene are LNHDA and SQIVND (reference sequence). The V segment lost 5 bases and the J segment 0 bases; nucleotides outside the gene matches: 9. The CDR3 spells CASSDRGGVSSYEQYF. CDR3 bases: TGTGCCAGTAGTGACAGGGGAGGTGTAAGCTCCTACGAGCAGTACTTC.

The rearrangement links TRBV2 to TRBJ1-2; 11 bases map to TRBD1. The J segment lost 5 bases and the V segment lost 5 bases, leaving 4 bases of the junction unmatched. Germline V gene lookup returns CDR1 SNHLY and CDR2 FYNNEI. The CDR3 is made up of 14 amino acids. The CDR3 nucleotides are TGTGCCAGCAGTCAGGGACAGGGGGTTTATGGCTACACCTTC. It is translated as CASSQGQGVYGYTF.

This chain connects TRBV6-4 to TRBJ1-6, with a possible D match to TRBD1 (6 bases). Germline CDR1 reads MRHNA; CDR2 reads SNTAGT. Trimming cost V 4 bases and J 5 bases, with 9 bases left between them. There are 14 residues in the CDR3. CDR3 protein: CASSVQGNNSPLHF. CDR3 sequence (DNA): TGTGCCAGCAGTGTACAGGGAAATAATTCACCCCTCCACTTT.

The chain has TRBV28 and TRBJ1-3; possible D gene TRBD1, 6 bases. CDR1 MDHEN and CDR2 SYDVKM come from the germline V gene. The CDR3 consists of 16 residues. The V end was cut by 4 bases, the J end by 0 bases, with 13 bases between. The CDR3 here is CASSSMTGYSGNTIYF. The CDR3 DNA reads as TGTGCCAGCAGTTCGATGACAGGATACTCTGGAAACACCATATATTTT. The variable domain in full, with the rest retrieved from reference TRBV28 and TRBJ1-3, is DVKVTQSSRYLVKRTGEKVFLECVQDMDHENMFWYRQDPGLGLRLIYFSYDVKMKEKGDIPEGYSVSREKKERFSLILESASTNQTSMYLCASSSMTGYSGNTIYFGEGSWLTVV.

The chain carries TRBV4-3 and TRBJ2-3, with D possibly TRBD1 on 5 matching bases. Germline CDR1 reads LGHNA; CDR2 reads YSLEER. The CDR3 totals 13 residues. Trimming cost V 1 base and J 6 bases, with 8 bases left between them. CDR3 loop: CASSQAGLDTQYF. The CDR3 coding sequence is TGCGCCAGCAGCCAAGCAGGGTTGGATACGCAGTATTTT.

The chain uses TRBV4-2 and TRBJ2-3; no clear D. Germline-derived CDR1 and CDR2 are LGHNA and YNFKEQ. V was pared by 0 bases and J by 0 bases, with 7 bases between. The CDR3 runs to 15 residues. The CDR3 region is CASSQDFHSTDTQYF. DNA for the CDR3: TGTGCCAGCAGCCAAGATTTTCATAGCACAGATACGCAGTATTTT.

The rearrangement uses TRBV12-5 and TRBJ1-1, with D unresolved. This CDR3 spans 12 amino acids. Germline V lookup: CDR1 LGHNT, CDR2 FRNRAP. Trimming took 4 bases from V and 4 from J, leaving 7 bases between them. Here the CDR3 DNA reads TGTGCTAGTGGTTATCCGGGCACTGAAGCTTTCTTT. This gives the protein CASGYPGTEAFF.

This chain links TRBV3-1 (or the pseudogene TRBV3-2) with TRBJ2-1, with D maybe TRBD1 (5 bases). The CDR3 loop spans 16 amino acids. From germline, CDR1 is LGHDT and CDR2 YNNKEL (reference sequence). The V gene lost 1 base and the J gene lost 4 bases, with 14 bases spanning the gap. The CDR3, as DNA: TGTGCCAGCAGCCAAGGGCAGGGATTCCCTTACAATGAGCAGTTCTTC. This codes for CASSQGQGFPYNEQFF.

The rearrangement links TRBV12-3 or TRBV12-4 to TRBJ2-3, with 11 nucleotides matching TRBD2. V shed 5 bases and J 10 bases; nucleotides not matched to a gene: 5. The CDR3 has 13 amino acids. The chain's CDR3 is CASSKLAGEPQYF. CDR3 nucleotide sequence: TGTGCCAGCAGTAAACTAGCGGGGGAACCGCAGTATTTT.

The chain uses TRBV25-1 and TRBJ2-1, with 9 nucleotides matching TRBD1. CDR1 and CDR2 from the germline V gene are MGHDK and SYGVNS. The J segment lost 9 bases and the V segment lost 6 bases, leaving 12 bases of the junction unmatched. This CDR3 is built from 15 residues. CDR3 coding DNA: TGTGCCAGCAGCCCCGGGGACAGGGAGGGTAGTGAGCAGTTCTTC. Amino acid sequence: CASSPGDREGSEQFF.

The chain carries TRBV12-3 or TRBV12-4 and TRBJ1-4, with 7 bases lining up with TRBD1. The CDR3 sequence is 13 residues long. V lost 3 bases, J lost 6 bases, and 1 base stayed unmatched. CDR3 loop: CASSLTGYEKLFF. In nucleotides, the CDR3 is TGTGCCAGCAGTTTGACAGGGTATGAAAAACTGTTTTTT.